The sequence of this T cell receptor (beta chain) was determined in a study of blood T cells in healthy people across ages (dated by TCRdb to between 2015 and 2016). Context from the whole study: Template switching captured roughly one uniquely barcoded TCR beta cDNA molecule per two T cells in model experiments. The study measured age-related changes in TCR beta repertoire diversity using deep sequencing normalized with unique cDNA molecular identifiers. The study analyzed two additional independent replicas of 1 million unique cDNA reads from the same blood draw for two donors, one aged 18 to 30 and one aged 80 or older. Four age groups were formed from the donors: young (average about 15 years), middle-aged (around 39), aged (about 62) and long-lived (around 82). To avoid experimental bias, donors of different ages were spread randomly across the sequencing lanes. Here is what the overall study found, with its caveats: Observed TCR beta diversity per million T cells fell roughly linearly with age, and a significant reduction was already apparent by age roughly 41. Observed TCR beta diversity correlated strongly with the percentage of naive T cells measured by flow cytometry. The long-lived group showed more naive CD4+ T cells, fewer expanded clones and increased TCR diversity than the aged group, suggesting age selection. Because donor CMV infection status was unknown, age-related changes in expanded clonotypes were potentially confounded. Estimates of total diversity based on one million sequenced T cells were considered lower bounds and underestimates. Since profiling was done on bulk unsorted PBMCs, naive and antigen-experienced compartments could not be conclusively compared.

Donors were a few dozen systemically healthy Caucasian individuals from Russia aged roughly 6 to 100 years. Roughly 9 milliliters of peripheral blood were drawn from each donor into EDTA-treated Vacutainer tubes. PBMCs were isolated by Ficoll-Paque density-gradient centrifugation, with at least 7 million obtained per sample. Trizol reagent was used to extract total RNA from the PBMCs, yielding at least 5.5 micrograms per sample. The percentages of naive CD45RAhigh/CD27high T cells were determined by flow cytometry on a PBMC aliquot from every donor. The library was built by means of 5' RACE. The reads were generated on an Illumina HiSeq 2500. A second PCR of about 7 to 12 cycles was run with a J-beta primer mix and a sample-barcoded 5' primer. Each TCR beta cDNA molecule received a unique molecular identifier from a template-switch 5' adaptor carrying 12 random nucleotides. Each sample yielded at least 2.5 million CDR3-containing paired-end reads. First-strand cDNA synthesis was performed from all RNA using the Mint cDNA synthesis kit, with priming by a TRBC-specific oligonucleotide. Following uracil-DNA glycosylase treatment, a first 18-cycle PCR with universal primers M1SS and BC2_uni_R was performed on all cDNA. The paper's data handling went like this. Normalization of each sample was performed by random selection of 1 million high-quality reads, each carrying a distinct molecular identifier. Instead of being binned into consensus sequences, reads with shared molecular identifiers were discarded. MiTCR, set to a Q25 quality threshold and the strictest error-elimination algorithm, was used for CDR3 identification, clonotype clustering and error correction. A nonparametric unseen species model with Euler transformation was used to estimate a lower bound on total TCR beta diversity. Through fastp at Q25 and MiXCR, TCRdb rebuilt clones from the public reads, retaining in-frame beta chains. Each entry merges the rows of one CDR3 protein and shows their most common DNA and genes. These V and J calls are TCRdb output, not the study's own analysis. The sample table holds hundreds of thousands of distinct CDR3 sequences, of which roughly half were seen once. About 13% of the sample is held by the ten biggest clonotypes.

This clonotype was detected only a few times. Its antigen remains undetermined. Base qualities are not at hand, and no much larger clone is one base apart. CDR1 and CDR2, per the germline V gene (reference sequence), are DFQATT and SNEGSKA. V was cut back by 5 bases and J by 4 bases, leaving a gap of 17 bases between them. There are 14 amino acids in the CDR3, from cysteine to phenylalanine inclusive. CDR3 DNA is the only sequence kept; it has 42 bases, read in frame from the first base. What was sequenced was blood. The rearrangement combines TRBV20-1 with TRBJ1-1; D gene: possibly TRBD1, on 5 matching bases. This clonotype was sampled from an elderly woman in good health. The CDR3 reads as follows: CSAAGTRAGTEAFF. The DNA sequence is as follows: TGCAGTGCTGCCGGGACCAGGGCGGGCACTGAAGCTTTCTTT.